The 30 T cell receptor beta chains given below trace back to one sample, sequenced in a study of blood T cell repertoires in COVID-19. This table comes from immunoSEQ multiplex PCR, and its TCRdb copy is limited to in-frame clones, with some not included. The table lists roughly 70,000 clones, roughly 90% of them singletons. Specimen: peripheral blood. These receptor sequences come from a woman aged 60-75 years with active COVID-19.

The rearrangement uses TRBV6-1 and TRBJ1-5; D is uncertain. Trimming stripped 3 bases from V and 1 base from J, with 10 bases between. This CDR3 contains 15 residues. Germline assignment: CDR1 MNHNS and CDR2 SASEGT. In nucleotides, the CDR3 is TGTGCCAGCAGTGATGGTCCGGGAAGCAATCAGCCCCAGCATTTT. Residues: CASSDGPGSNQPQHF.

V and J are TRBV4-2 and TRBJ2-1, with TRBD2 matching 7 bases. J lost 5 bases, V lost 1 base, and 8 bases had no gene match. In germline, CDR1 is LGHNA, CDR2 YNFKEQ. CDR3 size: 16 residues. CDR3 sequence reads: CASSQGGGRGNNEQFF. In nucleotides, the CDR3 is TGTGCCAGCAGCCAAGGGGGCGGGAGAGGGAACAATGAGCAGTTCTTC.

The chain joins TRBV29-1 to TRBJ2-2, with D tentatively TRBD2 (5 bases). The CDR3 spans 12 residues. Germline-derived CDR1 and CDR2 are SQVTM and ANQGSEA. V lost 3 bases to trimming and J lost 6 bases, with 8 bases between them. DNA of the CDR3: TGCAGCGTTGACGGGGTCTCCGGGGAGCTGTTTTTT. This encodes CSVDGVSGELFF.

The chain links TRBV5-8 to TRBJ1-5, with D tentatively TRBD1 (6 bases). Germline CDR1 reads SGHTS; CDR2 reads YDEGEE. The CDR3 extends over 16 amino acids. The V gene lost 1 base and the J gene lost 4 bases, with 15 bases spanning the gap. The CDR3 loop is CASSLPQGLENQPQHF. The CDR3 DNA reads as TGTGCCAGCAGCTTGCCGCAGGGGCTGGAAAATCAGCCCCAGCATTTT.

The chain is built from TRBV7-2 and TRBJ2-3; TRBD2 matches 9 bases. CDR3 length: 15 residues. The V and J ends lost 0 bases and 7 bases, in that order; junction bases with no gene match: 5. Germline V gives CDR1 SGHTA, CDR2 FQGNSA. CDR3 protein: CASSLASGSVNTQYF. CDR3 in DNA: TGTGCCAGCAGCTTAGCTAGCGGGAGCGTGAATACGCAGTATTTT. Combining the CDR3 with reference TRBV7-2 and TRBJ2-3 gives the whole variable domain GAGVSQSPSNKVTEKGKDVELRCDPISGHTALYWYRQSLGQGLEFLIYFQGNSAPDKSGLPSDRFSAERTGGSVSTLTIQRTQQEDSAVYLCASSLASGSVNTQYFGPGTRLTVL.

This chain links TRBV28 with TRBJ2-1, with D perhaps TRBD1 (5 bases). Germline V gene lookup returns CDR1 MDHEN and CDR2 SYDVKM. The V and J ends lost 1 base and 0 bases respectively, with 16 bases between them. This CDR3 contains 18 residues. CDR3 nucleotide sequence: TGTGCCAGCAGTTTATTGGCCTCCACAGGACCCTCCTACAATGAGCAGTTCTTC. Its translation is CASSLLASTGPSYNEQFF.

The V call is TRBV2, the J call TRBJ2-3; a weak D match, TRBD2 (6 bases). The CDR3 runs to 14 residues. V was shortened by 6 bases and J by 5 bases, with 15 bases between the two germline ends. The germline V gene encodes CDR1 SNHLY and CDR2 FYNNEI. CDR3 protein: CASRPGSSRDTQYF. CDR3 DNA sequence: TGTGCCAGCAGGCCCGGGAGTTCTCGAGATACGCAGTATTTT.

The chain uses TRBV7-9 and TRBJ2-5, with 7 nucleotides matching TRBD1. The CDR3 sequence is 15 residues long. CDR1 and CDR2 (germline): SEHNR, FQNEAQ (reference sequence). Unmatched junction bases numbered 5, after V lost 4 bases and J lost 0 bases. The CDR3 DNA reads TGTGCCAGCAGCTGGGACAGCCGATACCAAGAGACCCAGTACTTC. Protein sequence: CASSWDSRYQETQYF.

A single count supports this clone. DNA for the CDR3: TGTGCCAGCAGCTTGGACAGGGGGGGCACAGATACGCAGTATTTT. This gives the protein CASSLDRGGTDTQYF. This sequence joins TRBV5-4 and TRBJ2-3; 8 bases align to TRBD1. Germline loops: CDR1 SGHNT, CDR2 YYREEE (reference sequence). The V gene end was trimmed by 0 bases and the J gene end by 1 base; junction bases not matched to a gene: 1. This CDR3 has 15 residues.

This rearrangement joins TRBV5-6 to TRBJ1-1; 7 bases map to TRBD1. V lost 2 bases and J lost 3; bases outside the gene matches: 4. CDR1 SGHDT and CDR2 YYEEEE come from the germline V gene. This CDR3 is 14 amino acids long. The CDR3 reads CASSFGTAYTEAFF. CDR3 bases: TGTGCCAGCAGCTTCGGGACAGCCTACACTGAAGCTTTCTTT.

This chain connects TRBV18 to TRBJ2-5; possibly TRBD1 for D (5 bases). Germline CDR1 reads KGHSH; CDR2 reads LQKENI. V gave up 1 base and J gave up 3 bases, with 9 bases separating them. The CDR3 sequence is 14 residues long. The CDR3 reads CASSPRRREETQYF. Here the CDR3 DNA reads TGTGCCAGCTCACCACGGCGCAGGGAAGAGACCCAGTACTTC. Together with reference TRBV18 and TRBJ2-5, the CDR3 gives the full variable domain: NAGVMQNPRHLVRRRGQEARLRCSPMKGHSHVYWYRQLPEEGLKFMVYLQKENIIDESGMPKERFSAEFPKEGPSILRIQQVVRGDSAAYFCASSPRRREETQYFGPGTRLLVL.

V is TRBV18 and J is TRBJ2-3; 10 positions agree with TRBD1. The germline gives CDR1 KGHSH, CDR2 LQKENI. The CDR3 runs 15 residues. The V segment lost 3 bases and the J segment 5 bases; nucleotides outside the gene matches: 5. CDR3 in amino acids: CASSPQGQGLDTQYF. DNA for the CDR3: TGTGCCAGCTCACCGCAGGGACAGGGGCTAGATACGCAGTATTTT.

In DNA, the CDR3 is TGTGCCAGCAGCTCCCTGGGGGCCGAAGAGACCCAGTACTTC. Amino acid sequence: CASSSLGAEETQYF. This chain uses TRBV13 with TRBJ2-5; the D gene is possibly TRBD1 (6 bases). The CDR3 covers 14 residues. Germline CDR1 reads PRHDT; CDR2 reads FYEKMQ (reference sequence). Trimming stripped 4 bases from V and 3 bases from J, with 12 bases between.

The CDR3 nucleotides read TGTGCCATCGGCCGGGACACCTTCTATGGCTACACCTTC. As protein: CAIGRDTFYGYTF. V usage is TRBV10-3 and J usage is TRBJ1-2, with TRBD1 as a possible D gene (6 bases). The CDR3 spans 13 residues. Germline V CDR1 and CDR2: ENHRY, SYGVKD. V was trimmed by 8 bases and J by 4 bases, leaving 14 bases between them.

V is TRBV7-2 and J is TRBJ2-1; a weak D match, TRBD1 (6 bases). This CDR3 has 13 amino acids. The V end lost 2 bases, the J end lost 10 bases, and 12 bases lay between the germline ends. Germline assignment: CDR1 SGHTA and CDR2 FQGNSA. CDR3 region: CASSLHRELEQFF. CDR3 DNA: TGTGCCAGCAGCTTACACAGGGAGCTCGAGCAGTTCTTC. Complete variable domain (other parts from reference TRBV7-2 and TRBJ2-1): GAGVSQSPSNKVTEKGKDVELRCDPISGHTALYWYRQSLGQGLEFLIYFQGNSAPDKSGLPSDRFSAERTGGSVSTLTIQRTQQEDSAVYLCASSLHRELEQFFGPGTRLTVL.

The V and J genes are TRBV10-1 and TRBJ2-3, with a weak D call TRBD1 (5 bases). The ends were cut back, 8 bases at V and 2 bases at J, with 11 bases in the middle. The CDR3 consists of 13 residues. The V gene's germline CDR1 is WNHNN and CDR2 SYGVQD (reference sequence). CDR3 in amino acids: CASQDRDTDTQYF. CDR3 bases: TGCGCCAGCCAAGACAGAGACACAGATACGCAGTATTTT.

The chain has TRBV11-2 and TRBJ2-7, with 8 nucleotides matching TRBD2. The ends lost 1 base at V and 2 bases at J; junction bases unmatched: 7. CDR1 and CDR2 from the germline V gene are SGHAT and FQNNGV. CDR3 length: 16 residues. This CDR3 reads CASSLAGVAGTYEQYF. Here the CDR3 DNA reads TGTGCCAGCAGCTTAGCGGGGGTAGCGGGAACCTACGAGCAGTACTTC.

The chain joins TRBV28 to TRBJ1-5; tentative D call: TRBD1 (5 bases). In germline, CDR1 is MDHEN, CDR2 SYDVKM. This CDR3 region has 14 residues. The V end lost 8 bases, the J end lost 0 bases, and 11 bases lay between the germline ends. In DNA, the CDR3 is TGTGCCAGCGGACGGGGGATTAGCAATCAGCCCCAGCATTTT. Encoded protein: CASGRGISNQPQHF.

The chain uses TRBV5-1 and TRBJ1-1, with D hard to call. CDR3 length: 15 amino acids. V dropped 0 bases and J dropped 3 bases, with 12 bases sitting between them. From germline, CDR1 is SGHRS and CDR2 YFSETQ. CDR3 in DNA: TGCGCCAGCAGCTTGGGAGGCGCGGATGACACTGAAGCTTTCTTT. It codes for CASSLGGADDTEAFF.

The V call is TRBV20-1, the J call TRBJ2-7; 9 bases are a match to TRBD1. J lost 4 bases, V lost 3 bases, and 4 bases had no gene match. CDR1 DFQATT and CDR2 SNEGSKA come from the germline V gene (reference sequence). CDR3 length: 13 residues. Written as DNA, the CDR3 is TGCAGTGCTAGTAGTGGGACAGGGTACGAGCAGTACTTC. It is translated as CSASSGTGYEQYF.

This rearrangement joins TRBV7-2 to TRBJ2-2, with a weak D call TRBD2 (5 bases). Per the germline V gene, CDR1 is SGHTA and CDR2 is FQGNSA. This CDR3 has 17 amino acids. Trimming removed 0 bases from V and 3 bases from J, with 14 bases in between. CDR3 sequence: CASSLAYSFGDTGELFF. CDR3 bases: TGTGCCAGCAGCTTAGCGTACAGCTTCGGGGACACCGGGGAGCTGTTTTTT.

The rearrangement links TRBV19 to TRBJ1-2, with 7 bases that match TRBD1. Germline CDR1 is LNHDA and CDR2 is SQIVND (reference sequence). V lost 9 bases and J lost 5; bases outside the gene matches: 9. CDR3 length: 13 amino acids. The CDR3, as DNA: TGTGCCAGCTTACCCAGGGGGAAATATGGCTACACCTTC. It translates to CASLPRGKYGYTF.

The chain employs TRBV7-2 and TRBJ1-5; 8 bases agree with TRBD1. J lost 4 bases, V lost 1 base, and 6 bases had no gene match. Per germline, CDR1 SGHTA and CDR2 FQGNSA. This CDR3 region has 16 residues. CDR3 residues: CASSLGAGGFNQPQHF. The CDR3 nucleotides read TGTGCCAGCAGCTTAGGGGCAGGGGGCTTTAATCAGCCCCAGCATTTT.

This chain connects TRBV3-1 (or the pseudogene TRBV3-2) to TRBJ1-1; 7 bases match TRBD1. The J segment lost 6 bases and the V segment lost 2 bases, leaving 6 bases of the junction unmatched. The CDR3 extends over 14 amino acids. Germline V CDR1 and CDR2: LGHDT, YNNKEL (reference sequence). In DNA, the CDR3 is TGTGCCAGCAGCCAATTAGACAGGGCGGCTGAAGCTTTCTTT. It is translated as CASSQLDRAAEAFF.

This clone appeared once. This chain links TRBV27 with TRBJ1-2; D perhaps matches TRBD1 (5 bases). V gave up 1 base and J gave up 3 bases, with 18 bases separating them. The CDR3 extends over 17 amino acids. Germline V lookup: CDR1 MNHEY, CDR2 SMNVEV (reference sequence). The CDR3 here is CASSLFAGSAGHYGYTF. CDR3 DNA sequence: TGTGCCAGCAGTTTATTCGCGGGGTCGGCAGGGCACTATGGCTACACCTTC.

This clone is a singleton in its sample. V gene TRBV18 combines with J gene TRBJ1-2; 7 bases fit TRBD1. This CDR3 has 16 residues. The V gene's germline CDR1 is KGHSH and CDR2 LQKENI. The V gene end was trimmed by 4 bases and the J gene end by 0 bases; junction bases not matched to a gene: 8. The CDR3 reads CASSLTGDRANYGYTF. CDR3 sequence (DNA): TGTGCCAGCTCACTCACGGGGGACAGAGCTAACTATGGCTACACCTTC.

J is TRBJ2-3 and V is TRBV11-2, with TRBD2 matching 7 bases. V lost 3 bases and J lost 4; bases outside the gene matches: 13. This CDR3 is 17 amino acids long. Germline assignment: CDR1 SGHAT and CDR2 FQNNGV. The CDR3 DNA reads TGTGCCAGCAGCTTTGGGGCGAGTGGCGGGAGCGCAGATACGCAGTATTTT. Its protein product is CASSFGASGGSADTQYF.

V is TRBV18 and J is TRBJ1-1; D is possibly TRBD1 (5 bases). The V end lost 3 bases, the J end lost 5 bases, and 16 bases lay between the germline ends. This CDR3 comprises 15 residues. In germline, CDR1 is KGHSH, CDR2 LQKENI. CDR3 coding DNA: TGTGCCAGCTCACCCGCCGGGGGTTCTCCTACTGAAGCTTTCTTT. This gives the protein CASSPAGGSPTEAFF.

The genes are TRBV6-1 and TRBJ2-7; D unclear. V was pared by 1 base and J by 6 bases, with 13 bases between. The germline V gene encodes CDR1 MNHNS and CDR2 SASEGT. The CDR3 runs 14 residues. The CDR3 DNA reads as TGTGCCAGCAGTGAAGAAGGCGGCTCCCTCGAGCAGTACTTC. Translating gives CASSEEGGSLEQYF.

The rearrangement uses TRBV28 and TRBJ1-2, with a possible D match to TRBD1 (5 bases). This CDR3 contains 15 residues. V was shortened by 0 bases and J by 4 bases, with 12 bases between the two germline ends. CDR1 MDHEN and CDR2 SYDVKM come from the germline V gene. Here the CDR3 DNA reads TGTGCCAGCAGTTTATGGACGGGGGAGACCTATGGCTACACCTTC. Its translation: CASSLWTGETYGYTF.